This T cell receptor beta chain was obtained from a study of blood T cells in healthy people across ages. General study results and limits: Expanded clonotype shifts may have been confounded, as the donors had an unknown CMV status. TCR beta diversity correlated strongly with naive T cell percentage. Compared with aged donors, long-lived donors showed fewer expanded clones, suggesting selection.

This clonotype was seen more than once but under ten times. Antigen specificity is unknown. Primed by a sample-barcoded 5' primer and a J-beta primer mix, a second PCR proceeded for roughly 7 to 12 cycles. TCRdb re-called the 5' RACE reads through MiXCR, storing one row per CDR3 protein. This sample has roughly 1.4 million distinct CDR3 sequences, with 55% to 75% found just once. Caucasian, healthy and from Russia, the donors were aged between about 6 and 100. The germline V gene encodes CDR1 SQVTM and CDR2 ANQGSEA. V lost 3 bases to trimming and J lost 0 bases, with 17 bases between them. The CDR3 has 16 amino acids.

The chain couples TRBV29-1 to TRBJ1-2; D not certain. This sequence originates from a young man in good health. The source material was blood. This CDR3 reads CSVEVQSYSTNYGYTF. As DNA, the CDR3 is TGCAGCGTTGAGGTCCAGAGCTACAGTACTAACTATGGCTACACCTTC.